These 15 T cell receptor beta chains were all obtained from the same sample, sequenced in a study of neurological immune-mediated disorders. TCRdb re-called the 5' RACE reads with MiXCR, one entry per CDR3 protein. The sample records tens of thousands of distinct CDR3 sequences, approximately 6.2% being singletons. The sample comprised CD4+ T cells from blood. These receptors were collected from a woman under 30 with multiple sclerosis.

This clonotype appeared many times. This chain uses TRBV18 with TRBJ1-1, with D perhaps TRBD1 (5 bases). CDR1 KGHSH and CDR2 LQKENI come from the germline V gene. The CDR3 consists of 13 residues. Trimming stripped 4 bases from V and 7 bases from J, with 13 bases between. The CDR3 DNA reads as TGTGCCAGCTCACTCAGCCTGACAGATGAAGCTTTCTTT. Its translation is CASSLSLTDEAFF.

This clonotype has a count of ten or more. The V and J genes are TRBV18 and TRBJ1-1; TRBD1 might be the D (6 bases). Germline V gene sequence: CDR1 KGHSH, CDR2 LQKENI. V lost 3 bases, J lost 1 base, and 12 bases lay in between. This CDR3 has 15 residues. The CDR3 region is CASSPLDSSNTEAFF. In DNA, the CDR3 is TGTGCCAGCTCACCTTTGGACAGCTCGAACACTGAAGCTTTCTTT.

This clonotype was recorded at least ten times. This chain connects TRBV14 to TRBJ2-2; D is undetermined. Per germline, CDR1 SGHDN and CDR2 FVKESK. The length of the CDR3 is 13 residues. Trimming removed 1 base at V and 6 bases at J, with 6 bases between. This CDR3 is CASSQVSPGELFF. CDR3 DNA: TGTGCCAGCAGCCAAGTGAGTCCCGGGGAGCTGTTTTTT.

This clonotype came up many times. Written as DNA, the CDR3 is TGTGCCAGCAGTCCCACTAGACTAGCGGGAGGAGAGCAGTACGTC. Amino acids: CASSPTRLAGGEQYV. The chain recombines TRBV6-2 or TRBV6-3 with TRBJ2-7; 13 nucleotides agree with TRBD2. CDR1 and CDR2 from the germline V gene are MNHEY and SVGEGT. The CDR3 runs 15 residues. With V trimmed by 5 bases and J by 7 bases, 8 bases remained unmatched.

This clonotype occurred many times. The V and J genes are TRBV30 and TRBJ2-1, with D uncertain. Per the germline V gene, CDR1 is GTSNPN and CDR2 is SVGIG (reference sequence). V was cut by 0 bases and J by 8 bases, with 2 bases left in between. The CDR3 covers 10 residues. CDR3 amino acids: CAWSVHEQFF. The CDR3 nucleotides read TGTGCCTGGAGTGTTCATGAGCAGTTCTTC.

This clonotype was counted many times. The chain couples TRBV20-1 to TRBJ1-1; D unclear. Germline CDR1 is DFQATT and CDR2 is SNEGSKA (reference sequence). The CDR3 sequence is 15 residues long. V lost 0 bases and J lost 2, with 13 bases in between. The CDR3 spells CSARERALRNTEAFF. CDR3 coding DNA: TGCAGTGCTAGAGAAAGGGCACTTCGAAACACTGAAGCTTTCTTT.

In its sample, this clonotype was seen many times. The chain links TRBV6-5 to TRBJ1-2, with 7 bases lining up with TRBD1. From germline, CDR1 is MNHEY and CDR2 SVGAGI. CDR3 length equals 14 residues. V lost 7 bases to trimming and J lost 0 bases; unmatched junction nucleotides: 5. CDR3 DNA: TGTGCCAGCACCCCCGGACAGGCTAACTATGGCTACACCTTC. It yields the protein CASTPGQANYGYTF.

This clonotype has ten or more counts. The genes are TRBV20-1 and TRBJ1-1, with 9 nucleotides matching TRBD1. Germline V lookup: CDR1 DFQATT, CDR2 SNEGSKA (reference sequence). The CDR3 loop spans 15 amino acids. J lost 5 bases, V lost 4 bases, and 11 bases had no gene match. The CDR3 is CSAKTNRGRGTEAFF. The CDR3 DNA reads TGCAGTGCTAAAACAAACAGGGGGCGAGGGACTGAAGCTTTCTTT.

This clonotype was counted many times. In DNA, the CDR3 is TGCGCCAGCAGCTTCCGACAGGGGGCTGGAGATACGCAGTATTTT. It specifies CASSFRQGAGDTQYF. V usage is TRBV5-1 and J usage is TRBJ2-3; 10 positions match TRBD1. The length of the CDR3 is 15 residues. Germline CDR1 and CDR2: SGHRS and YFSETQ. The ends lost 2 bases at V and 5 bases at J; junction bases unmatched: 5.

In this sample, this clonotype turned up many times. The J gene is TRBJ2-3, the V gene TRBV7-2, with a possible D match to TRBD1 (6 bases). The CDR3 is 16 amino acids. Germline CDR1 SGHTA, CDR2 FQGNSA. V dropped 1 base and J dropped 1 base, with 12 bases sitting between them. CDR3 coding DNA: TGTGCCAGCAGCTTAGGGGTGAACAGGGGCACAGATACGCAGTATTTT. Its translation is CASSLGVNRGTDTQYF.

Many counts were recorded for this clonotype. V is TRBV7-6 and J is TRBJ2-7; D not certain. The CDR3 runs 14 residues. Trimming removed 5 bases at V and 2 bases at J, with 13 bases between. The germline V gene encodes CDR1 SGHVS and CDR2 FNYEAQ. The CDR3 protein is CASSPDWLTYEQYF. The CDR3 DNA follows: TGTGCCAGCAGCCCCGATTGGCTCACCTACGAGCAGTACTTC.

This clonotype was observed at least ten times. This sequence joins TRBV12-3 or TRBV12-4 and TRBJ2-3; D remains ambiguous. Trimming stripped 5 bases from V and 4 bases from J, with 13 bases between. This CDR3 is 14 amino acids long. The CDR3 loop is CASSPDPRPDTQYF. The CDR3 DNA is TGTGCCAGCAGTCCAGACCCACGGCCAGATACGCAGTATTTT.

This clonotype showed up many times. The DNA for the CDR3 is TGCGCCAGCAGCTTGGGTGAGAGCTCCTACAATGAGCAGTTCTTC. This sequence encodes CASSLGESSYNEQFF. V gene TRBV5-1 combines with J gene TRBJ2-1; no definite D call. Germline V gene sequence: CDR1 SGHRS, CDR2 YFSETQ. CDR3 size: 15 residues. Deletions cut 0 bases from V and 0 bases from J, with 7 bases between.

This clonotype has a count of ten or more. This sequence joins TRBV4-1 and TRBJ1-2; the D is unclear. Germline lookup yields CDR1 MGHRA and CDR2 YSYEKL. The CDR3 has 16 amino acids. Trimming removed 3 bases at V and 0 bases at J, with 14 bases between. CDR3 nucleotide sequence: TGCGCCAGCAGCCAGTTCGGCCGGACCTCTAACTATGGCTACACCTTC. As protein: CASSQFGRTSNYGYTF.

V gene TRBV20-1 combines with J gene TRBJ2-2; D is unresolved. Germline CDR1 reads DFQATT; CDR2 reads SNEGSKA (reference sequence). The CDR3 is 15 residues long. V lost 2 bases and J lost 0, with 10 bases in between. CDR3 sequence: CSARRIHTNTGELFF. The CDR3 nucleotides read TGCAGTGCTAGAAGGATACATACGAACACCGGGGAGCTGTTTTTT.